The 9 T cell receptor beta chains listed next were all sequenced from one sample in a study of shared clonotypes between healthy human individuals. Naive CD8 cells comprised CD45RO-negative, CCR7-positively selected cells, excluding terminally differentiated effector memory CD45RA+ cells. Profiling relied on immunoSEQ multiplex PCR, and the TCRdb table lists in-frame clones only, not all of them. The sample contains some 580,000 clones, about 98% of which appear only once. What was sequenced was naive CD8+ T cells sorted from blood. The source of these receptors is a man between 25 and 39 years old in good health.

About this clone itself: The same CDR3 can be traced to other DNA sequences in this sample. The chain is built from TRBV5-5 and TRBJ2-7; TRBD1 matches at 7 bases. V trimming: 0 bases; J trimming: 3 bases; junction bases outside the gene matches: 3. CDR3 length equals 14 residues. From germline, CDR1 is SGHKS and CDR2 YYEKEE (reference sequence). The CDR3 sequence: CASSLDGTDYEQYF. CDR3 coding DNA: TGTGCCAGCAGCTTGGATGGGACAGACTACGAGCAGTACTTC.

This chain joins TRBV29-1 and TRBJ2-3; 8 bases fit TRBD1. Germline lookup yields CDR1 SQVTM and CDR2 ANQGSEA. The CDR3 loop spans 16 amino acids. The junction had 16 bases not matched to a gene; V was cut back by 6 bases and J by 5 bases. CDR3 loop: CSVAPTWTGLEDTQYF. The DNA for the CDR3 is TGCAGCGTAGCACCTACCTGGACAGGGTTGGAAGATACGCAGTATTTT.

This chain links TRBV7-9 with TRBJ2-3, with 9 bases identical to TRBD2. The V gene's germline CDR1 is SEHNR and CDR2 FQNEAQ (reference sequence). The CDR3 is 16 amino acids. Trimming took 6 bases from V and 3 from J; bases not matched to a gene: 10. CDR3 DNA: TGTGCCAGCAGTCCACTCGCGGGAGGGACGACAGATACGCAGTATTTT. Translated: CASSPLAGGTTDTQYF.

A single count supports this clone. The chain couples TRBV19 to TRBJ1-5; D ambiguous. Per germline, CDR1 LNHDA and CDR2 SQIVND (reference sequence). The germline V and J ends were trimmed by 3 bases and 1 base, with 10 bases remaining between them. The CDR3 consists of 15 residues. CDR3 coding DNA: TGTGCCAGTAGTATCAATATGGGAAGCAATCAGCCCCAGCATTTT. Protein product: CASSINMGSNQPQHF.

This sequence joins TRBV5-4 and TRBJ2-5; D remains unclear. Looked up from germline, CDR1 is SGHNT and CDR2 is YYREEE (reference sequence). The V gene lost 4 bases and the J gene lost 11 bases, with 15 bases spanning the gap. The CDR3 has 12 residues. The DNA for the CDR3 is TGTGCCAGCAGCGACAACAATTTGGGGCAGTACTTC. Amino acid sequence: CASSDNNLGQYF. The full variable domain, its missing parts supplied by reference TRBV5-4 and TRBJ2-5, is ETGVTQSPTHLIKTRGQQVTLRCSSQSGHNTVSWYQQALGQGPQFIFQYYREEENGRGNFPPRFSGLQFPNYSSELNVNALELDDSALYLCASSDNNLGQYFGPGTRLLVL.

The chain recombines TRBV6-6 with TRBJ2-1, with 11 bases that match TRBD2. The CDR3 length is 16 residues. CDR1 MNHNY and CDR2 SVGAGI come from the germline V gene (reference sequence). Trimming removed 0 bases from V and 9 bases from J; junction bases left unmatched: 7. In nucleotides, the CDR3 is TGTGCCAGCAGTTACTCTTTAGCGGGAGGGCCAGGTGAGCAGTTCTTC. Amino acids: CASSYSLAGGPGEQFF.

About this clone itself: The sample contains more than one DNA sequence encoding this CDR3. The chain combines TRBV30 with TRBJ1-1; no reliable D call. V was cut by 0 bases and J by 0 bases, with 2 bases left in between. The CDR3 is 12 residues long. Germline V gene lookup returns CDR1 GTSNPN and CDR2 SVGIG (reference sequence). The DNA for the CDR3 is TGTGCCTGGAGTGTACTGAACACTGAAGCTTTCTTT. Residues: CAWSVLNTEAFF. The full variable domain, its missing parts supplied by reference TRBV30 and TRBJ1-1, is SQTIHQWPATLVQPVGSPLSLECTVEGTSNPNLYWYRQAAGRGLQLLFYSVGIGQISSEVPQNLSASRPQDRQFILSSKKLLLSDSGFYLCAWSVLNTEAFFGQGTRLTVV.

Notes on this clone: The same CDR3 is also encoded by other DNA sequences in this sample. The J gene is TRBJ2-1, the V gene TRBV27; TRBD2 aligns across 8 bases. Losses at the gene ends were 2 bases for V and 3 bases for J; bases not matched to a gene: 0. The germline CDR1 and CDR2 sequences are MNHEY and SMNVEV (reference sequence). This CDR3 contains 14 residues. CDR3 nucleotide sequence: TGTGCCAGCAGTTTAAGCGGGAGCTACAATGAGCAGTTCTTC. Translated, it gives CASSLSGSYNEQFF.

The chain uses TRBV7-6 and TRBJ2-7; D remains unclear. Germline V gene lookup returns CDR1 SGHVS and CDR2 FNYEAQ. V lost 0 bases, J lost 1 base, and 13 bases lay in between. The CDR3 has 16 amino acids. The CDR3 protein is CASSLAGRQSSYEQYF. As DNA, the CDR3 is TGTGCCAGCAGCTTAGCGGGCAGACAATCTTCCTACGAGCAGTACTTC.